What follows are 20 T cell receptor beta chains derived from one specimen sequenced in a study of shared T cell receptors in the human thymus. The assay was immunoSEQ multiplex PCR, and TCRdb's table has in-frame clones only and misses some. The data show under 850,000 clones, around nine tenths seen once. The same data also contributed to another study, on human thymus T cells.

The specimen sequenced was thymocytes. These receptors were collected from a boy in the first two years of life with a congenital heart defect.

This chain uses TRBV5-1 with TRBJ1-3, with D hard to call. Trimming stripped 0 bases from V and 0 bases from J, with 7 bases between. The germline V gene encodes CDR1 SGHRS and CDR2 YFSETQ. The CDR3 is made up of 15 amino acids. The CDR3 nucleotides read TGCGCCAGCAGCTTGGACGGGAGCTCTGGAAACACCATATATTTT. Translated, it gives CASSLDGSSGNTIYF.

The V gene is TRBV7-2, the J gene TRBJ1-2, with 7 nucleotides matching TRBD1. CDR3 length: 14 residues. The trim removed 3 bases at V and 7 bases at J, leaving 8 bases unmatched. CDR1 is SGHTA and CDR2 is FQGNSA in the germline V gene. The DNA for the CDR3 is TGTGCCAGCAGCTTCGGTGACAGGGAGAGTGGCTACACCTTC. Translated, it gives CASSFGDRESGYTF.

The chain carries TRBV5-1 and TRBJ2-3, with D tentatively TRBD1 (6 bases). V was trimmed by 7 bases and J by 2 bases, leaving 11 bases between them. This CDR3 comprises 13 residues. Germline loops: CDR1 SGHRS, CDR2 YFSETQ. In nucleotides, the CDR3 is TGCGCCAGCTACAGGGCCAACACAGATACGCAGTATTTT. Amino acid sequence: CASYRANTDTQYF.

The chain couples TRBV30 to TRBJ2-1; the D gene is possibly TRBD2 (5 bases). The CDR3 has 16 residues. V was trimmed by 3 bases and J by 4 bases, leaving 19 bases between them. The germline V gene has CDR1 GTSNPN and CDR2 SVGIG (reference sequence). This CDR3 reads CAWSMTPSRSYNEQFF. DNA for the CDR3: TGTGCCTGGAGCATGACCCCTAGCCGGAGTTACAATGAGCAGTTCTTC.

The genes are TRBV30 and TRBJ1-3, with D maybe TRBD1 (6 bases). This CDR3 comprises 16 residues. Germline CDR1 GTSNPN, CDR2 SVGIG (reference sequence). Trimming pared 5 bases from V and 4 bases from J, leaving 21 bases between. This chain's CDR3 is CAWSLGAPFGGNTIYF. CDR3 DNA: TGTGCCTGGTCTCTGGGGGCTCCCTTCGGAGGAAACACCATATATTTT.

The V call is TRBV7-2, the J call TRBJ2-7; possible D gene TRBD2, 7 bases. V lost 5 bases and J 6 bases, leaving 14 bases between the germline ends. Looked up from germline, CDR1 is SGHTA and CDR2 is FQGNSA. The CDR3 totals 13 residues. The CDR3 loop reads CASSPARGGEQYF. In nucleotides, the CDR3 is TGTGCCAGCAGCCCGGCTAGGGGGGGCGAGCAGTACTTC.

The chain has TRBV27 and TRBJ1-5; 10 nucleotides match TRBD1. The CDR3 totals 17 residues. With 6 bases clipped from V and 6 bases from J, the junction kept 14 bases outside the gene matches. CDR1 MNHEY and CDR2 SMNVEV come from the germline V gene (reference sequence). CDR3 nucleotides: TGTGCCAGCAGGAGCTTGGGACAGGGGCGTTGGATTCAGCCCCAGCATTTT. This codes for CASRSLGQGRWIQPQHF.

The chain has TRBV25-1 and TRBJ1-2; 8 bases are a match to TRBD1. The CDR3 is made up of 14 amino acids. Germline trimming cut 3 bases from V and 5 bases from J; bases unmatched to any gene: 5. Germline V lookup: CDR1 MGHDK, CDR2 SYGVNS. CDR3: CASSDPDRAYGYTF. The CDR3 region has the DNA TGTGCCAGCAGTGACCCGGACAGGGCTTATGGCTACACCTTC.

The CDR3 sequence: CASSVGGSYEQYF. CDR3 nucleotide sequence: TGTGCCAGCAGCGTGGGGGGCTCCTACGAGCAGTACTTC. The chain combines TRBV9 with TRBJ2-7, with a weak D call TRBD2 (6 bases). Trimming removed 2 bases from V and 0 bases from J, with 6 bases in between. Per the germline V gene, CDR1 is SGDLS and CDR2 is YYNGEE. This CDR3 is 13 amino acids long.

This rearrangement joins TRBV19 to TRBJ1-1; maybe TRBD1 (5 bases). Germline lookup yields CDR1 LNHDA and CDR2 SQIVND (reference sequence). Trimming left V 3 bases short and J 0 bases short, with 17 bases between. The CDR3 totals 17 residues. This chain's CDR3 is CASSIRGSSSLNTEAFF. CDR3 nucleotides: TGTGCCAGTAGTATTAGGGGCAGTTCCTCCTTGAACACTGAAGCTTTCTTT.

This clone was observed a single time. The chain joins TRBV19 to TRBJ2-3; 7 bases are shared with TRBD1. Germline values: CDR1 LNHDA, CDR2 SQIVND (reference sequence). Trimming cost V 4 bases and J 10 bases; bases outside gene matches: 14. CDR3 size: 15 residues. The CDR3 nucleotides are TGTGCCAGTAGTAGGGACAGACGCGGGCTATACGCGCAGTATTTT. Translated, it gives CASSRDRRGLYAQYF.

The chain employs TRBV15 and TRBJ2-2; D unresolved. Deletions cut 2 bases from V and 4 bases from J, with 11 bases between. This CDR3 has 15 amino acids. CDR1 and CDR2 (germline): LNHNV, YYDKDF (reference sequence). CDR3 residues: CATSRQSPGTGELFF. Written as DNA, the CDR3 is TGTGCCACCAGCAGACAGAGTCCGGGCACCGGGGAGCTGTTTTTT.

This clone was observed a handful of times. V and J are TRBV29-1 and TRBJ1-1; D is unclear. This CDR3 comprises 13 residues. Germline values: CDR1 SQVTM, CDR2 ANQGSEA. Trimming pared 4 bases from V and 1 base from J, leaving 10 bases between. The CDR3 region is CSVGRAPNTEAFF. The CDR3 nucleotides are TGCAGCGTTGGGCGGGCCCCGAACACTGAAGCTTTCTTT.

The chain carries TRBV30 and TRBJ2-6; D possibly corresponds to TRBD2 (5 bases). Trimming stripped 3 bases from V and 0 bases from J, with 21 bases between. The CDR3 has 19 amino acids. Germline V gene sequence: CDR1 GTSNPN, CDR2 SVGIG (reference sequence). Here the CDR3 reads CAWSLLMVRDNSGANVLTF. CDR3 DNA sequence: TGTGCCTGGAGCCTCCTAATGGTACGGGATAACTCTGGGGCCAACGTCCTGACTTTC.

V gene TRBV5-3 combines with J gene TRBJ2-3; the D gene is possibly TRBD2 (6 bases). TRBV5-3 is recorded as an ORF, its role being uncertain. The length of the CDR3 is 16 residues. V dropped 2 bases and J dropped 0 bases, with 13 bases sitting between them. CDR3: CARSLLWSGSTDTQYF. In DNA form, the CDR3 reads TGTGCCAGAAGCTTACTATGGAGCGGGAGCACAGATACGCAGTATTTT.

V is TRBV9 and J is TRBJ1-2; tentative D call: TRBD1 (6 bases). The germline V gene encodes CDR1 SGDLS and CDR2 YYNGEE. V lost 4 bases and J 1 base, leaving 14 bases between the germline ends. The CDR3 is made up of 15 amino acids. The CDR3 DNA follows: TGTGCCAGCAGCCCGAGGAGGGGGGGTAACTATGGCTACACCTTC. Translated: CASSPRRGGNYGYTF.

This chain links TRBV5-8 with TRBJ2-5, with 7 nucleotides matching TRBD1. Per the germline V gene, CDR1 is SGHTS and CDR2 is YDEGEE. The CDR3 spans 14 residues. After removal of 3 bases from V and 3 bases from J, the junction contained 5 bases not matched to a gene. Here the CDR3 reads CASSSRTGKETQYF. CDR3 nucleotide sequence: TGTGCCAGCAGCTCCAGGACAGGAAAAGAGACCCAGTACTTC.

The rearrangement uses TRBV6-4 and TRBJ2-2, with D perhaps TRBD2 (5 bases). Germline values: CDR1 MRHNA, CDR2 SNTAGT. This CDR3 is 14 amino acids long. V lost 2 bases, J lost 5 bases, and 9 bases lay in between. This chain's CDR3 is CASSDPTGTGELFF. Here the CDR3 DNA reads TGTGCCAGCAGTGACCCCACGGGGACCGGGGAGCTGTTTTTT.

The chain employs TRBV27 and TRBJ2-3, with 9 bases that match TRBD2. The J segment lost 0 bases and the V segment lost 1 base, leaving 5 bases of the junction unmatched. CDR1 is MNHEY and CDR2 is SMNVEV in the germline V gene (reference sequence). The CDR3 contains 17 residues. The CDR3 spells CASSLFLGTSSTDTQYF. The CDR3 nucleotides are TGTGCCAGCAGTTTATTCCTAGGGACTAGCAGCACAGATACGCAGTATTTT.

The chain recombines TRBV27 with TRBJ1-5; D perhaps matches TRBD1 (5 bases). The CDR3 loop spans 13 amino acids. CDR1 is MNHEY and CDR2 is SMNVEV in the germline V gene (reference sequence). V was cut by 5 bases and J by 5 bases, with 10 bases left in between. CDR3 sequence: CASSGTSDQPQHF. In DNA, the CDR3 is TGTGCCAGCAGTGGGACTTCGGATCAGCCCCAGCATTTT.